The subject of this entry is one T cell receptor (beta chain). No cognate antigen has been identified for it. Base qualities are not provided; no much larger clone lies one nucleotide away. Taken from cysteine to phenylalanine, the CDR3 has 13 residues. Here the CDR3 DNA is all that survives: 39 bases in frame from base 1. Sequences LNHDA (CDR1) and SQIVND (CDR2) are obtained from the germline V gene (reference sequence). The V end loses 6 bases and the J end loses 5 bases, and a stretch of 13 bases separates them. This sample is drawn from a study of shared clonotypes between healthy human individuals (dated by TCRdb to the early 2020s). General notes on the study: The cohort included three men and a couple of women between 18 and 49 years of age. Each donor's leukapheresis produced roughly between roughly 0.85 and 10 billion PBMCs. To estimate repertoire size and how much clonotypes are shared between individuals, the study performed deep sequencing of blood TCR repertoires from a handful of healthy adults. Per donor, three plates each were used for CD4 naive and CD4 memory, two for CD8 naive, and one for CD8 memory. Libraries were prepared and TCR repertoires were sequenced by different laboratories using diverse techniques, in order to increase sequencing depth and limit assay-specific biases.

CD8 naive samples were CD45RO-negative cells positively selected for CCR7, giving a CD45RA+CCR7+ population that excluded TemRA cells. The donors were healthy, HIV-negative adults who had no recently reported acute infections or vaccinations. Only Caucasian adults living in Nashville, Tennessee, USA were represented among the donors. Blood was obtained by leukapheresis, after which PBMCs were separated by Ficoll-Histopaque density gradient centrifugation and cryopreserved in liquid nitrogen vapor phase. Purity and quantity of every magnetically sorted T cell population were checked by analytical flow cytometry. From each sorted fraction, genomic DNA was isolated and quantified by UV absorbance on a Nanodrop 2000c. General conclusions and limits of the study: Because the study included only a small number of donors, the genetic and exposure-history diversity represented was limited. Pairwise subsampling indicated that sequencing depth was expected to affect the degree of clonotype sharing among donors. Estimated clonotype richness was generally larger for naive than for memory subsets. Incomplete sequencing was indicated by rarefaction of sorted-subset datasets, despite the large sequencing depth. Sampling was limited to blood, and TCR repertoires in tissue likely differ from TCR repertoires in blood. About 4.5% of naive CD4, roughly 3.5% of naive CD8, 2% to 2.5% of memory CD4, and more than 0.35% of memory CD8 clonotypes were shared across a few donors. Clonotypes shared by all four sorted-subset donors showed higher generation probabilities than non-shared clonotypes.

Using the deep immunoSEQ assay, multiplex PCR amplified TCR CDR3 regions from genomic DNA. Genomic DNA extracted from each cell subset was distributed evenly over all wells of several immunoSEQ 96-well plates, and each plate served as one replicate. For sorted subsets, roughly 200 ng of genomic DNA, equivalent to about 30,000 T cell genomes, went into each replicate PCR. Purified libraries were quantified with a Qubit 3.0 fluorometer, sized on a Bioanalyzer 2100, and re-quantified with the KAPA Library Quantification kit. A separate single-read 150-cycle Illumina NextSeq 550 flow cell was used to sequence each immunoSEQ 96-well plate. The published analysis was carried out like this. Because the immunoSEQ output held only junctional sequences and lacked quality scores, the filtering could not match the filtering applied to full-length reads. To assign V/J genes and CDR3, sequences were annotated against IMGT germline references using PyIR, a Python wrapper for IgBLAST v1.9. Reads with weak V/J assignments (E-value above 1e-6), missing CDR3, stop codons, out-of-frame junctions, or ambiguous translated residues were removed. V3J clonotypes were defined as sequences sharing an identical inferred V gene, J gene, and CDR3 amino acid sequence. To compute the percentage overlap between repertoires, the number of shared unique clonotypes was divided by the size of the smaller repertoire. Richness of each repertoire was evaluated using RTK rarefaction, the Chao1 estimator, and Recon v2.1 estimates of unobserved clonotypes. Generation probabilities for all TCRbeta clonotypes obtained by the gDNA method from a handful of donors were computed using OLGA. In TCRdb, the immuneACCESS table is reduced to in-frame sequences with V and J assigned. These tables do not hold every clone; where another copy was compared, an unresolved V gene accounts for under half, and the others remain unexplained. The V and J calls and clone size come from that table; D and trimming were worked out from the DNA. The sample has millions of clones on record, 85% to 95% of them singletons. The ten most abundant clones make up approximately 1.7% of the sample.

Sequences were obtained from naive CD8+ T cells from PBMCs. Reading the label with the study, this specimen's cell subset or site is: CD45RA+CCR7+. This chain joins TRBV19 to TRBJ2-5; the D gene is unclear. The sequence was collected from a man in his late teens or twenties in good health. Some clones in this sample may be carry-over from other donors' samples. DNA sequence: TGTGCCAGTAGCCATAGGGTGAGGGAGACCCAGTACTTC. Its product reads: CASSHRVRETQYF.